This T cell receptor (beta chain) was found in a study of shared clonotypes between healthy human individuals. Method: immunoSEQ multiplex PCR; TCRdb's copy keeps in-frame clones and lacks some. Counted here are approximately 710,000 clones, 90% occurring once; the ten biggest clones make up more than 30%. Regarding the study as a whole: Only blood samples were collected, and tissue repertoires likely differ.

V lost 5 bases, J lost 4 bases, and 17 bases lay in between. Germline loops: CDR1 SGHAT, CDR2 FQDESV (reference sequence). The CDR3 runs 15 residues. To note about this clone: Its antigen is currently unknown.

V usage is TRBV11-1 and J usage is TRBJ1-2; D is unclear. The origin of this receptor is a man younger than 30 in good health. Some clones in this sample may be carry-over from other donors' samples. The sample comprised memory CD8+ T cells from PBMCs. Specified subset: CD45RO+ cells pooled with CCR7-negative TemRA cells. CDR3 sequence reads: CASSLPSGLLYGYTF. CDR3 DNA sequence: TGTGCCAGCAGCCTACCCTCCGGACTCCTCTATGGCTACACCTTC.